These T cell receptor beta chains were read from a single sample in a study of T cell responses to AZD1222 COVID-19 vaccine. Data came from immunoSEQ multiplex PCR; TCRdb stores just in-frame clones and leaves some out. In the table there are 120,000 or so clones, 88% of which are singletons. The input for sequencing was peripheral blood, taken on day 0 of AZD1222 vaccination. These receptors all stem from an adult in good health. The CDR3 runs from the conserved cysteine through the conserved F or W. The D gene is left open where the match is weak. Expanded clones get a size class; other rows say once, few or many, or leave the size out.

abundance	j_gene	v_gene	d_gene	CDR3aa	CDR3nt
NA	TRBJ1-2	TRBV5-1	TRBD1	CASSYDRDGYTF	TGCGCCAGCAGCTACGACAGGGATGGCTACACCTTC
NA	TRBJ2-6	TRBV15	NA	CATRQGGANVLTF	TGTGCCACCAGACAAGGTGGGGCCAACGTCCTGACTTTC
NA	TRBJ2-7	TRBV11-3	NA	CASSLDGYEQYF	TGTGCCAGCAGCTTAGACGGCTACGAGCAGTACTTC
NA	TRBJ1-2	TRBV29-1	TRBD1	CSVEEQGLGYTF	TGCAGCGTTGAAGAACAGGGGCTCGGCTACACCTTC
NA	TRBJ2-1	TRBV6-1	TRBD2	CASSDPASGGPFF	TGTGCCAGCAGTGATCCCGCTAGCGGTGGTCCGTTCTTC
NA	TRBJ1-3	TRBV9	TRBD1	CASSDRDRELNTIYF	TGTGCCAGCAGCGACCGGGACAGGGAGTTAAACACCATATATTTT
NA	TRBJ2-1	TRBV5-1	NA	CASSRESSLEQFF	TGCGCCAGCAGCCGGGAGTCATCGCTGGAGCAGTTCTTC
NA	TRBJ2-1	TRBV19	TRBD1	CASSNPGGLNEQFF	TGTGCCAGTAGTAATCCAGGGGGCTTGAATGAGCAGTTCTTC
once	TRBJ2-1	TRBV5-1	TRBD2	CASSLDSGLGFF	TGCGCCAGCAGCTTGGACTCGGGACTAGGGTTCTTC
once	TRBJ1-4	TRBV5-8	NA	CASSDGTLGGKLFF	TGTGCCAGCAGCGACGGGACGTTGGGAGGAAAACTGTTTTTT
NA	TRBJ1-1	TRBV9	TRBD1	CASSPGGGFAEAFF	TGTGCCAGCAGCCCAGGGGGGGGTTTCGCTGAAGCTTTCTTT
NA	TRBJ1-1	TRBV6-6	TRBD1	CASSQDRLDEAFF	TGTGCCAGCAGCCAGGACAGGCTCGATGAAGCTTTCTTT
few	TRBJ2-7	TRBV9	NA	CASSASLGVAYEQYF	TGTGCCAGCAGCGCCTCTTTGGGAGTTGCCTACGAGCAGTACTTC
once	TRBJ1-1	TRBV5-4	NA	CASRFGGAEAFF	TGTGCCAGCAGATTCGGGGGGGCTGAAGCTTTCTTT
NA	TRBJ2-1	TRBV6-1	NA	CASSAPPGRDIYNEQFF	TGTGCCAGCAGTGCCCCCCCAGGTAGGGACATTTACAATGAGCAGTTCTTC
NA	TRBJ1-3	TRBV20-1	NA	CSASRGSGSSGNTIYF	TGCAGTGCTAGTAGAGGGAGCGGTAGCTCTGGAAACACCATATATTTT
NA	TRBJ2-7	TRBV5-5	NA	CASSPTDTYEQYF	TGTGCCAGCAGTCCGACGGACACCTACGAGCAGTACTTC
NA	TRBJ1-3	TRBV7-9	NA	CASSGYTGTPGNTIYF	TGTGCCAGCAGCGGCTATACAGGAACTCCTGGAAACACCATATATTTT
NA	TRBJ1-3	TRBV9	NA	CASSPGTHFAGNTIYF	TGTGCCAGCAGCCCCGGGACCCACTTTGCTGGAAACACCATATATTTT
NA	TRBJ1-4	TRBV5-5	NA	CASSLAGYEEKLFF	TGTGCCAGCAGCTTGGCGGGGTATGAGGAAAAACTGTTTTTT
NA	TRBJ1-1	TRBV5-1	NA	CASSLSGGSSVKAEAFF	TGCGCCAGCAGCTTAAGTGGGGGTTCCTCTGTTAAGGCTGAAGCTTTCTTT
NA	TRBJ1-2	TRBV29-1	NA	CSVEGMGGYTF	TGCAGCGTTGAAGGGATGGGTGGCTACACCTTC
NA	TRBJ2-7	TRBV3-1/TRBV3-2	TRBD1	CASSQDPGQGYEQYF	TGTGCCAGCAGCCAAGATCCGGGACAGGGCTACGAGCAGTACTTC
NA	TRBJ2-2	TRBV24-1	NA	CATSPSGRNTGELFF	TGTGCCACCAGTCCCTCAGGACGGAACACCGGGGAGCTGTTTTTT
NA	TRBJ1-1	TRBV7-9	NA	CASSLGRSNQEAFF	TGTGCCAGCAGCTTGGGAAGGAGCAACCAAGAAGCTTTCTTT
NA	TRBJ1-4	TRBV14	NA	CASSYGPNQQGLVEKLFF	TGTGCCAGCAGCTACGGCCCCAACCAACAGGGCCTTGTAGAAAAACTGTTTTTT
NA	TRBJ2-7	TRBV5-3	TRBD2	CARSLHALAGSHLRYEQYF	TGTGCCAGAAGCTTGCATGCCCTAGCGGGAAGTCATTTGCGATACGAGCAGTACTTC
NA	TRBJ2-3	TRBV7-2	TRBD2	CASSLGPRTSGRGADTQYF	TGTGCCAGCAGCTTAGGGCCCCGGACTAGCGGGAGGGGGGCAGATACGCAGTATTTT
NA	TRBJ2-7	TRBV5-1	NA	CASSPGVAGDEQYF	TGCGCCAGCAGCCCTGGCGTTGCAGGGGACGAGCAGTACTTC
once	TRBJ1-1	TRBV30	NA	CAWSGGLEFEAFF	TGTGCCTGGTCGGGCGGGTTGGAGTTTGAAGCTTTCTTT
NA	TRBJ2-7	TRBV2	TRBD1	CASSGGTVGNEQYF	TGTGCCAGCAGTGGGGGGACAGTGGGTAACGAGCAGTACTTC
once	TRBJ1-3	TRBV25-1	NA	CASSELGPRGNTIYF	TGTGCCAGCAGTGAATTAGGGCCCAGAGGAAACACCATATATTTT
NA	TRBJ1-2	TRBV6-5	TRBD1	CASTQGQRYGYTF	TGTGCCAGCACCCAGGGACAGCGCTATGGCTACACCTTC
NA	TRBJ2-1	TRBV5-1	NA	CASSPSTYNEQFF	TGCGCCAGCAGCCCTAGTACCTACAATGAGCAGTTCTTC
NA	TRBJ2-2	TRBV5-4	TRBD2	CASSSGTSGRANGELFF	TGTGCCAGCAGCTCCGGGACTAGCGGGAGGGCCAATGGGGAGCTGTTTTTT
NA	TRBJ2-5	TRBV7-9	NA	CASTTGVETQYF	TGTGCCAGCACCACTGGTGTGGAGACCCAGTACTTC
once	TRBJ2-7	TRBV19	TRBD1	CASSLPGQGANEQYF	TGTGCCAGTAGTCTCCCGGGACAGGGGGCCAACGAGCAGTACTTC
NA	TRBJ1-1	TRBV7-9	NA	CASSRQTDMNTEAFF	TGTGCCAGCAGCCGACAGACAGACATGAACACTGAAGCTTTCTTT
NA	TRBJ2-7	TRBV18	TRBD1	CASSSDRGPYEQYF	TGTGCCAGCTCCTCGGACAGGGGGCCCTACGAGCAGTACTTC
NA	TRBJ2-5	TRBV24-1	TRBD1	CATSSGGTGEETQYF	TGTGCCACCAGCTCAGGGGGGACAGGGGAAGAGACCCAGTACTTC
NA	TRBJ2-1	TRBV12-3/TRBV12-4	NA	CASSQARVNEQFF	TGTGCCAGCAGCCAGGCGCGGGTGAATGAGCAGTTCTTC
NA	TRBJ1-2	TRBV7-8	NA	CASSPYTGRGISSGYTF	TGTGCCAGCAGCCCATACACGGGACGGGGGATTTCAAGTGGCTACACCTTC
few	TRBJ1-2	TRBV7-9	NA	CASSHGLGGYTF	TGTGCCAGCAGCCACGGACTGGGTGGCTACACCTTC
NA	TRBJ2-1	TRBV6-5	NA	CASSPRGYEQFF	TGTGCCAGCAGTCCCCGAGGGTATGAGCAGTTCTTC
NA	TRBJ1-4	TRBV7-2	NA	CASSQPGEGGSNEKLFF	TGTGCCAGCAGCCAACCGGGGGAGGGGGGCTCAAATGAAAAACTGTTTTTT
NA	TRBJ1-2	TRBV6-5	NA	CASRLTGGVNYGYTF	TGTGCCAGCAGGCTCACCGGGGGTGTAAACTATGGCTACACCTTC
NA	TRBJ2-6	TRBV29-1	NA	CSVRDSGANVLTF	TGCAGCGTGCGAGACTCTGGGGCCAACGTCCTGACTTTC
once	TRBJ2-5	TRBV5-1	TRBD2	CASSLDLSGGQGKTQYF	TGCGCCAGCAGCTTGGACCTTAGCGGGGGGCAGGGAAAGACCCAGTACTTC
NA	TRBJ1-5	TRBV7-8	TRBD1	CASSRDRGIQPQHF	TGTGCCAGCTCCCGGGACAGGGGAATCCAGCCCCAGCATTTT
few	TRBJ2-7	TRBV6-5	NA	CASRRLPDSSYEQYF	TGTGCCAGCAGGAGATTACCCGACAGCTCCTACGAGCAGTACTTC
NA	TRBJ2-7	TRBV5-4	NA	CASSPDRRNTYEQYF	TGTGCCAGCAGCCCAGACAGGAGGAACACCTACGAGCAGTACTTC
few	TRBJ1-2	TRBV7-9	NA	CASSLGGGVNYGYTF	TGTGCCAGCAGCCTTGGAGGAGGAGTTAACTATGGCTACACCTTC
NA	TRBJ1-5	TRBV5-1	NA	CASSLEGGSQPQHF	TGCGCCAGCAGCTTGGAGGGAGGGAGTCAGCCCCAGCATTTT
few	TRBJ1-1	TRBV5-5	NA	CASSLDLNTEAFF	TGTGCCAGCAGCCTAGACCTGAACACTGAAGCTTTCTTT
NA	TRBJ1-6	TRBV6-5	NA	CASSVTTETNSPLHF	TGTGCCAGCAGCGTCACTACAGAGACCAATTCACCCCTCCACTTT
NA	TRBJ1-5	TRBV5-8	TRBD1	CASSLAWTGDNQPQHF	TGTGCCAGCAGCTTGGCATGGACAGGGGACAATCAGCCCCAGCATTTT
NA	TRBJ1-5	TRBV2	NA	CASSAGTADQPQHF	TGTGCCAGCAGCGCCGGGACGGCAGATCAGCCCCAGCATTTT
NA	TRBJ1-4	TRBV6-5	TRBD1	CASGQGATNEKLFF	TGTGCCAGCGGTCAGGGGGCAACTAATGAAAAACTGTTTTTT
NA	TRBJ1-1	TRBV6-1	NA	CASSEGLKAFF	TGTGCCAGCAGTGAAGGGCTGAAAGCTTTCTTT